The clone carrying this TCR beta chain was recorded once. Its target is not known. This entry is derived from a study of cytomegalovirus exposure and HLA in healthy donors. Study background: Researchers previously reported finding more than 100 million unique TCR beta sequences from roughly 200 million T cells.

PCR used 60 Vbeta primers and 13 Jbeta primers. Libraries were prepared by immunoSEQ multiplex PCR; TCRdb keeps only in-frame clonotypes and omits some of them. The table lists 100,000 to 150,000 clones, around four fifths of them singletons. This CDR3 region has 11 residues. Germline assignment: CDR1 SEHNR and CDR2 FQNEAQ (reference sequence). V was trimmed by 5 bases and J by 6 bases, leaving 8 bases between them. Overall study results and limits: A link between a missense DCLRE1C variant and TCR beta V- and J-gene trimming emerged from a later analysis.

This rearrangement joins TRBV7-9 to TRBJ2-7; D not resolved. The TCR was taken from a man aged 35 to 55 in good health and CMV-seronegative. The sample taken for sequencing was PBMCs. Written as DNA, the CDR3 is TGTGCCAGCAGCAGTACAAGCGAGCAGTACTTC. This codes for CASSSTSEQYF.